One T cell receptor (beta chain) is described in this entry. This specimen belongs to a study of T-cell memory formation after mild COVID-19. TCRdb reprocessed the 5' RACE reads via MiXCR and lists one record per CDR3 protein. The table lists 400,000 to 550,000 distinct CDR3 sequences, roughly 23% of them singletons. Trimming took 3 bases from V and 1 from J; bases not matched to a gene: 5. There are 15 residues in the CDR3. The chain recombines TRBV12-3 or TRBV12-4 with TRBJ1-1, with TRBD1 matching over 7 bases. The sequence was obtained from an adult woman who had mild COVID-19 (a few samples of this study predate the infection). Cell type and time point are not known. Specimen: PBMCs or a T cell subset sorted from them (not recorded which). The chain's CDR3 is CASSFSRGWNTEAFF. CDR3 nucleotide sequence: TGTGCCAGCAGTTTCTCCAGGGGGTGGAACACTGAAGCTTTCTTT.